The entry that follows covers one T cell receptor beta chain sequence. The target antigen is unknown. The sample is drawn from a study of OX40 agonist ivuxolimab in advanced cancers. Assay used: immunoSEQ multiplex PCR; TCRdb lists only in-frame clones, some missing. Of tens of thousands of clones in the sample, about 91% were seen once. Findings of the study overall: Low clonal expansion, among the lowest seen, marked partial responders at 0.1-3.0 mg/kg.

The CDR3 runs to 14 residues. Germline V lookup: CDR1 SNHLY, CDR2 FYNNEI. The V gene lost 5 bases and the J gene lost 4 bases, with 14 bases spanning the gap. Individuals having autoimmune disease history or systemic immunosuppression were not enrolled. The sequence derives from an adult with an advanced solid tumor such as melanoma, head and neck, liver or kidney cancer. The gene calls are TRBV2 and TRBJ1-1, with TRBD1 as a possible D gene (6 bases). This material consisted of CD4+ or CD8+ T cells sorted from blood, taken in a trial of the OX40 agonist ivuxolimab. The CDR3 sequence is CASSPDRRSTEAFF. The CDR3 DNA sequence: TGTGCCAGCAGTCCTGACAGGAGGTCCACTGAAGCTTTCTTT.